These T cell receptor beta chains were read from a single sample in a study of a mutant IDH1 vaccine in newly diagnosed glioma. What these receptors recognize is not known. The table came from immunoSEQ multiplex PCR; TCRdb's copy has only in-frame clones and leaves some out. Of 25,000 to 40,000 clones detected, roughly 77% appear once; the ten largest clones hold roughly 15%. The material sequenced was PBMCs, taken from a glioma patient whose treatment included an IDH1 peptide vaccine. The receptors come from a man younger than 40 with glioma. CDR3s include the opening cysteine and the closing phenylalanine or tryptophan. D genes are given only for firm matches. Some rows have no size entry. The others give once, few or many, or a class for an expanded clone.

>TRBJ2-5|.|.|TRBV7-2
CASSLMAPETQYF
TGTGCCAGCAGCTTGATGGCGCCGGAGACCCAGTACTTC
>TRBJ2-1|.|.|TRBV10-3
CAISPPVSSYNEQFF
TGTGCCATCAGCCCCCCGGTTAGCTCCTACAATGAGCAGTTCTTC
>TRBJ2-7|.|.|TRBV7-2
CASSWTRDDPYEQYF
TGTGCCAGCAGCTGGACTCGGGATGACCCCTACGAGCAGTACTTC
>TRBJ2-5|.|.|TRBV2
CASSAPIGTQYF
TGTGCCAGCAGTGCTCCGATCGGAACCCAGTACTTC
>TRBJ1-4|.|.|TRBV18
CASSLFERYEKLFF
TGTGCCAGCTCACTCTTCGAACGTTATGAAAAACTGTTTTTT
>TRBJ1-1|.|.|TRBV6-5
CASSYSRSRKGEAFF
TGTGCCAGCAGTTACTCGCGCTCCAGGAAGGGTGAAGCTTTCTTT
>TRBJ1-2|.|few|TRBV12-5
CASGLERRGYGYTF
TGTGCTAGTGGTTTGGAGAGACGTGGCTATGGCTACACCTTC
>TRBJ1-1|.|few|TRBV2
CASTVEAVRTEAFF
TGTGCCAGCACAGTGGAGGCCGTGAGGACTGAAGCTTTCTTT
>TRBJ2-2|.|.|TRBV10-3
CAISESDTGELFF
TGTGCCATCAGTGAGTCGGACACCGGGGAGCTGTTTTTT
>TRBJ1-2|.|.|TRBV6-6
CASRTHPNYGYTF
TGTGCCAGCAGGACACATCCAAACTATGGCTACACCTTC
>TRBJ2-2|TRBD2|.|TRBV7-9
CASSLGVAGEAGELFF
TGTGCCAGCAGCTTAGGGGTAGCGGGAGAGGCCGGGGAGCTGTTTTTT
>TRBJ2-1|TRBD1|.|TRBV5-1
CASSFLSGGNEQFF
TGCGCCAGCAGCTTTTTATCAGGGGGCAATGAGCAGTTCTTC
>TRBJ2-5|.|.|TRBV18
CASSPIRGQETQYF
TGTGCCAGCTCACCAATCAGGGGCCAAGAGACCCAGTACTTC
>TRBJ2-7|.|.|TRBV6-1
CASTQWVGLPYEQYF
TGTGCCAGCACCCAATGGGTGGGTTTACCCTACGAGCAGTACTTC
>TRBJ1-1|.|few|TRBV15
CATSRPTQNTEAFF
TGTGCCACCAGCAGACCAACCCAGAACACTGAAGCTTTCTTT
>TRBJ2-5|TRBD1|once|TRBV6-5
CASRRQGRETQYF
TGTGCCAGCAGACGACAGGGTCGAGAGACCCAGTACTTC
>TRBJ2-3|.|.|TRBV2
CASTRTDTQYF
TGTGCCAGCACGAGAACAGATACGCAGTATTTT
>TRBJ1-5|.|once|TRBV4-1
CASSQDGRREWNQPQHF
TGCGCCAGCAGCCAAGATGGGCGGAGAGAATGGAATCAGCCCCAGCATTTT
>TRBJ2-3|.|few|TRBV4-1
CASSQVDRETDTQYF
TGCGCCAGCAGCCAAGTGGATCGGGAGACAGATACGCAGTATTTT
>TRBJ1-1|.|.|TRBV2
CASKEDRKNTEAFF
TGTGCCAGCAAGGAGGACAGAAAGAACACTGAAGCTTTCTTT
>TRBJ2-7|.|once|TRBV7-6
CASSPSRFAPYEQYF
TGTGCCAGCAGCCCATCCAGGTTTGCCCCCTACGAGCAGTACTTC
>TRBJ1-5|TRBD1|.|TRBV6-1
CASKSRDRDGQPQHF
TGTGCCAGCAAATCCCGGGACAGGGATGGTCAGCCCCAGCATTTT
>TRBJ2-7|.|.|TRBV27
CASGGGPYEQYF
TGTGCCAGCGGGGGGGGCCCCTACGAGCAGTACTTC
>TRBJ1-4|.|.|TRBV7-9
CASSLGTEKLFF
TGTGCCAGCAGCTTAGGAACGGAAAAACTGTTTTTT
>TRBJ1-3|.|.|TRBV18
CASSPKQVLGGNTIYF
TGTGCCAGCTCACCGAAACAGGTCCTGGGTGGAAACACCATATATTTT
>TRBJ2-7|TRBD1|.|TRBV9
CASSTPEGQAGYEQYF
TGTGCCAGCAGTACACCGGAGGGACAGGCGGGCTACGAGCAGTACTTC
>TRBJ2-5|TRBD2|.|TRBV4-1
CASSQGAGGPVYETQYF
TGCGCCAGCAGCCAAGGGGCGGGAGGGCCTGTGTATGAGACCCAGTACTTC
>TRBJ2-2|.|.|TRBV7-9
CASSRIGGGSWELFF
TGTGCCAGCAGCCGGATTGGGGGCGGGAGCTGGGAGCTGTTTTTT
>TRBJ2-5|.|.|TRBV5-4
CASSLQETQYF
TGTGCCAGCAGCCTCCAAGAGACCCAGTACTTC
>TRBJ2-7|.|.|TRBV4-2
CASSRRTPPYEQYF
TGTGCCAGCAGCCGTCGGACCCCCCCCTACGAGCAGTACTTC
>TRBJ1-5|.|few|TRBV5-1
CASSLRGNQPQHF
TGCGCCAGCAGCTTGCGGGGTAATCAGCCCCAGCATTTT
>TRBJ2-1|.|.|TRBV5-1
CASSLEGDLSYNEQFF
TGCGCCAGCAGCTTGGAGGGGGACCTCTCCTACAATGAGCAGTTCTTC
>TRBJ2-2|TRBD1|few|TRBV28
CASSELSDRGYTGELFF
TGTGCCAGCAGTGAACTCTCCGACAGGGGATACACCGGGGAGCTGTTTTTT
>TRBJ2-7|.|.|TRBV5-1
CASSFQGGSYEQYF
TGCGCCAGCAGCTTCCAGGGCGGATCCTACGAGCAGTACTTC
>TRBJ1-1|.|.|TRBV19
CASRAGRLGNTEAFF
TGTGCCAGTAGGGCCGGACGTTTAGGGAACACTGAAGCTTTCTTT
>TRBJ1-2|.|.|TRBV30
CAWSVGGRWGGYTF
TGTGCCTGGAGTGTTGGGGGGCGGTGGGGCGGCTACACCTTC
>TRBJ2-4|TRBD2|.|TRBV29-1
CSVVPPAGGFQYF
TGCAGCGTTGTCCCCCCAGCGGGAGGGTTTCAGTACTTC
>TRBJ2-2|.|.|TRBV2
CASKQGNTGELFF
TGTGCCAGCAAGCAGGGGAACACCGGGGAGCTGTTTTTT
>TRBJ2-5|TRBD1|once|TRBV7-9
CASSSGQQETQYF
TGTGCCAGCAGCTCGGGACAGCAAGAGACCCAGTACTTC
>TRBJ1-4|TRBD1|few|TRBV30
CAWSAPTGGTGANEKLFF
TGTGCCTGGAGTGCACCCACGGGGGGCACAGGGGCTAATGAAAAACTGTTTTTT
>TRBJ2-7|.|.|TRBV4-1
CASRGERDEQYF
TGCGCCAGCAGGGGGGAGCGGGACGAGCAGTACTTC
>TRBJ2-7|.|once|TRBV6-1
CASSVDGAYEQYF
TGTGCCAGCAGTGTTGACGGAGCCTACGAGCAGTACTTC
>TRBJ2-3|.|.|TRBV18
CASERDTDTQYF
TGTGCCAGCGAGAGGGACACAGATACGCAGTATTTT
>TRBJ1-5|.|.|TRBV7-9
CASSLGEGSRQPQHF
TGTGCCAGCAGCTTAGGGGAGGGCTCGAGGCAGCCCCAGCATTTT
>TRBJ2-1|TRBD2|.|TRBV5-1
CASKRGVEFNEQFF
TGCGCCAGCAAACGGGGGGTGGAGTTCAATGAGCAGTTCTTC
>TRBJ1-2|TRBD1|.|TRBV15
CATSRGAGQGNGYTF
TGTGCCACCAGCAGAGGGGCGGGACAGGGGAACGGCTACACCTTC
>TRBJ1-2|TRBD1|.|TRBV27
CASSLSPGQGMYGYTF
TGTGCCAGCAGTTTATCCCCCGGACAGGGAATGTATGGCTACACCTTC
>TRBJ2-1|TRBD2|.|TRBV2
CASSGTSGIYNEQFF
TGTGCCAGCAGCGGGACTAGCGGGATTTACAATGAGCAGTTCTTC
>TRBJ2-6|TRBD1|.|TRBV5-1
CASSLQGAGANVLTF
TGCGCCAGCAGCTTACAGGGGGCTGGGGCCAACGTCCTGACTTTC
>TRBJ2-7|.|.|TRBV6-5
CASGKGGEQYF
TGTGCCAGCGGTAAGGGGGGGGAGCAGTACTTC
>TRBJ2-7|.|.|TRBV5-1
CASSPGVYSYEQYF
TGCGCCAGCAGCCCGGGAGTCTACTCCTACGAGCAGTACTTC
>TRBJ2-1|.|.|TRBV10-3
CAISPPGGIGWNEQFF
TGTGCCATCAGTCCCCCAGGAGGAATAGGGTGGAATGAGCAGTTCTTC
>TRBJ1-2|.|.|TRBV5-1
CASSLRGVDYGYTF
TGCGCCAGCAGCTTACGAGGGGTAGACTATGGCTACACCTTC